A selection of T cell receptor beta chains follows, all from one sample in a study of Graves' ophthalmopathy and Graves' hyperthyroidism. TCRdb re-called the multiplex PCR reads through MiXCR, storing one row per CDR3 protein. The profile shows 350,000 to 450,000 distinct CDR3 sequences, approximately 21% of them singletons. The sample consisted of peripheral blood. The receptors come from a woman under 30 with stable Graves' hyperthyroidism. CDR3s include the opening cysteine and the closing phenylalanine or tryptophan. Fields, in order: V gene, clone size, J gene, D gene, CDR3 protein, CDR3 DNA. A D gene is named only where the DNA matches it firmly. Not all rows give a size; the values are once, few, many and, for expanded clones, a class.

v_gene: TRBV20-1
abundance: many
j_gene: TRBJ2-2
d_gene: NA
CDR3aa: CSARGGLGPELFF
CDR3nt: TGCAGTGCTAGAGGGGGGTTAGGGCCTGAGCTGTTTTTT

v_gene: TRBV19
abundance: many
j_gene: TRBJ2-2
d_gene: TRBD2
CDR3aa: CASRTGGTGELFF
CDR3nt: TGTGCCAGCAGGACGGGGGGCACCGGGGAGCTGTTTTTT

v_gene: TRBV19
abundance: many
j_gene: TRBJ1-5
d_gene: NA
CDR3aa: CASSTNGGQPQHF
CDR3nt: TGTGCCAGTAGCACCAACGGGGGTCAGCCCCAGCATTTT

v_gene: TRBV11-2
abundance: many
j_gene: TRBJ2-7
d_gene: NA
CDR3aa: CASSLDRGGISYEQYF
CDR3nt: TGTGCCAGCAGCTTAGATCGAGGCGGGATCTCCTACGAGCAGTACTTC

v_gene: TRBV27
abundance: many
j_gene: TRBJ1-6
d_gene: NA
CDR3aa: CASSARVRASPLHF
CDR3nt: TGTGCCAGCAGTGCCCGGGTGAGAGCTTCACCCCTCCACTTT

v_gene: TRBV12-3/TRBV12-4
abundance: NA
j_gene: TRBJ2-3
d_gene: NA
CDR3aa: CASSPSGATSTDTQYF
CDR3nt: TGTGCCAGCAGTCCGTCGGGGGCCACTAGCACAGATACGCAGTATTTT

v_gene: TRBV6-2/TRBV6-3
abundance: many
j_gene: TRBJ2-7
d_gene: NA
CDR3aa: CASSTDSSYEQYF
CDR3nt: TGTGCCAGCAGTACGGACTCCTCCTACGAGCAGTACTTC

v_gene: TRBV6-5
abundance: many
j_gene: TRBJ2-6
d_gene: NA
CDR3aa: CASAGYGTGANVLTF
CDR3nt: TGTGCCAGCGCGGGATATGGAACTGGGGCCAACGTCCTGACTTTC

v_gene: TRBV24-1
abundance: few
j_gene: TRBJ1-5
d_gene: NA
CDR3aa: CATSDRQLRQPQHF
CDR3nt: TGTGCCACCAGTGATAGACAGCTACGTCAGCCCCAGCATTTT

v_gene: TRBV20-1
abundance: few
j_gene: TRBJ2-5
d_gene: TRBD2
CDR3aa: CSAPQPGGPLTQYF
CDR3nt: TGCAGTGCCCCTCAACCGGGAGGGCCACTGACCCAGTACTTC

v_gene: TRBV6-2/TRBV6-3
abundance: many
j_gene: TRBJ2-5
d_gene: TRBD2
CDR3aa: CAKGGASGRRKETQYF
CDR3nt: TGTGCCAAGGGGGGGGCTAGCGGGAGACGGAAGGAGACCCAGTACTTC

v_gene: TRBV6-5
abundance: many
j_gene: TRBJ1-2
d_gene: TRBD1
CDR3aa: CASRGTGLYYGYTF
CDR3nt: TGTGCCAGCAGGGGGACAGGGTTGTACTATGGCTACACCTTC

v_gene: TRBV25-1
abundance: many
j_gene: TRBJ1-1
d_gene: NA
CDR3aa: CASSSQEVWGWNTEAFF
CDR3nt: TGTGCCAGCAGTTCCCAAGAGGTTTGGGGATGGAACACTGAAGCTTTCTTT

v_gene: TRBV24-1
abundance: many
j_gene: TRBJ1-2
d_gene: NA
CDR3aa: CATSDSTGSGYTF
CDR3nt: TGTGCCACCAGTGATTCCACAGGGTCTGGCTACACCTTC

v_gene: TRBV20-1
abundance: NA
j_gene: TRBJ2-2
d_gene: NA
CDR3aa: CSAGANTGELFF
CDR3nt: TGCAGTGCTGGGGCGAACACCGGGGAGCTGTTTTTT

v_gene: TRBV6-5
abundance: many
j_gene: TRBJ1-5
d_gene: NA
CDR3aa: CASRPPGANQPQHF
CDR3nt: TGTGCCAGCAGGCCCCCAGGGGCGAATCAGCCCCAGCATTTT

v_gene: TRBV2
abundance: few
j_gene: TRBJ2-2
d_gene: TRBD2
CDR3aa: CASSERLAGEPNTGELFF
CDR3nt: TGTGCCAGCAGTGAACGGCTAGCGGGAGAGCCGAACACCGGGGAGCTGTTTTTT

v_gene: TRBV2
abundance: NA
j_gene: TRBJ2-4
d_gene: TRBD2
CDR3aa: CASSPRGLAGGRGKNIQYF
CDR3nt: TGTGCCAGCAGCCCAAGAGGACTAGCGGGAGGACGGGGCAAAAACATTCAGTACTTC

v_gene: TRBV6-5
abundance: many
j_gene: TRBJ1-1
d_gene: NA
CDR3aa: CASSWGVPANTEAFF
CDR3nt: TGTGCCAGCAGTTGGGGGGTCCCGGCGAACACTGAAGCTTTCTTT

v_gene: TRBV9
abundance: many
j_gene: TRBJ1-1
d_gene: NA
CDR3aa: CASSVGSDNTEAFF
CDR3nt: TGTGCCAGCAGCGTAGGTTCAGATAACACTGAAGCTTTCTTT

v_gene: TRBV12-3/TRBV12-4
abundance: many
j_gene: TRBJ1-1
d_gene: NA
CDR3aa: CASSPFGRHTEAFF
CDR3nt: TGTGCCAGCAGTCCCTTCGGACGGCACACTGAAGCTTTCTTT

v_gene: TRBV4-1
abundance: few
j_gene: TRBJ1-5
d_gene: NA
CDR3aa: CASSQERPTGNQPQHF
CDR3nt: TGCGCCAGCAGCCAAGAAAGGCCGACGGGCAATCAGCCCCAGCATTTT

v_gene: TRBV12-3/TRBV12-4
abundance: many
j_gene: TRBJ1-2
d_gene: NA
CDR3aa: CASSPAGGYGYTF
CDR3nt: TGTGCCAGCAGTCCTGCTGGTGGCTATGGCTACACCTTC

v_gene: TRBV2
abundance: few
j_gene: TRBJ1-5
d_gene: TRBD1
CDR3aa: CASRYRGLNQPQHF
CDR3nt: TGTGCCAGCAGGTACAGGGGGTTAAATCAGCCCCAGCATTTT

v_gene: TRBV6-2/TRBV6-3
abundance: many
j_gene: TRBJ2-7
d_gene: NA
CDR3aa: CASSYGGGGEQYF
CDR3nt: TGTGCCAGCAGTTATGGAGGGGGCGGCGAGCAGTACTTC

v_gene: TRBV10-3
abundance: many
j_gene: TRBJ1-2
d_gene: TRBD1
CDR3aa: CAIRDRTGKSFDYGYTF
CDR3nt: TGTGCCATCAGGGATAGGACAGGGAAATCGTTTGACTATGGCTACACCTTC

v_gene: TRBV4-2
abundance: NA
j_gene: TRBJ1-5
d_gene: TRBD1
CDR3aa: CASSHDRGRNQPQHF
CDR3nt: TGTGCCAGCAGCCATGACAGGGGTCGCAATCAGCCCCAGCATTTT

v_gene: TRBV10-3
abundance: many
j_gene: TRBJ2-7
d_gene: NA
CDR3aa: CAISSPGTRGTYEQYF
CDR3nt: TGTGCCATCAGTTCCCCCGGGACCCGCGGCACTTACGAGCAGTACTTC

v_gene: TRBV30
abundance: many
j_gene: TRBJ1-1
d_gene: NA
CDR3aa: CAWGPQNTEAFF
CDR3nt: TGTGCCTGGGGGCCACAGAACACTGAAGCTTTCTTT

v_gene: TRBV30
abundance: many
j_gene: TRBJ1-2
d_gene: NA
CDR3aa: CAWRPGYYGYTF
CDR3nt: TGTGCCTGGAGACCAGGGTACTATGGCTACACCTTC

v_gene: TRBV7-8
abundance: many
j_gene: TRBJ1-1
d_gene: NA
CDR3aa: CASSAGRGEGTEAFF
CDR3nt: TGTGCCAGCAGCGCGGGGAGAGGGGAGGGCACTGAAGCTTTCTTT

v_gene: TRBV30
abundance: many
j_gene: TRBJ1-3
d_gene: NA
CDR3aa: CAWSPRGWLSGNTIYF
CDR3nt: TGTGCCTGGAGTCCCCGAGGATGGTTATCTGGAAACACCATATATTTT

v_gene: TRBV12-3/TRBV12-4
abundance: many
j_gene: TRBJ2-7
d_gene: NA
CDR3aa: CASSLVPRQYEQYF
CDR3nt: TGTGCCAGCAGTTTAGTGCCCCGGCAGTACGAGCAGTACTTC

v_gene: TRBV4-1
abundance: NA
j_gene: TRBJ2-7
d_gene: TRBD2
CDR3aa: CASSQDFPTSGRITLDEQYF
CDR3nt: TGCGCCAGCAGCCAAGATTTCCCGACTAGCGGGAGGATAACCCTCGACGAGCAGTACTTC

v_gene: TRBV28
abundance: many
j_gene: TRBJ1-2
d_gene: NA
CDR3aa: CASQGINYGYTF
CDR3nt: TGTGCCAGCCAGGGCATCAACTATGGCTACACCTTC

v_gene: TRBV7-8
abundance: NA
j_gene: TRBJ2-7
d_gene: NA
CDR3aa: CASTLEEFVPSYEQYF
CDR3nt: TGTGCCAGCACCCTAGAGGAATTCGTCCCCTCCTACGAACAGTACTTC

v_gene: TRBV19
abundance: many
j_gene: TRBJ1-5
d_gene: NA
CDR3aa: CASSISSNQPQHF
CDR3nt: TGTGCCAGTAGTATTAGTAGCAATCAGCCCCAGCATTTT

v_gene: TRBV6-1
abundance: NA
j_gene: TRBJ2-7
d_gene: NA
CDR3aa: CASRRSYEQYF
CDR3nt: TGTGCCAGCCGCAGGTCCTACGAGCAGTACTTC

v_gene: TRBV20-1
abundance: many
j_gene: TRBJ2-5
d_gene: TRBD2
CDR3aa: CSAEGGSSGFQETQYF
CDR3nt: TGCAGTGCGGAGGGGGGTTCTAGCGGGTTCCAAGAGACCCAGTACTTC

v_gene: TRBV5-5
abundance: NA
j_gene: TRBJ1-5
d_gene: NA
CDR3aa: CASRPGVGSGQPQHF
CDR3nt: TGTGCCAGCAGACCCGGAGTTGGTAGTGGTCAGCCCCAGCATTTT

v_gene: TRBV6-5
abundance: NA
j_gene: TRBJ2-7
d_gene: TRBD1
CDR3aa: CASSSRTGGYEQYF
CDR3nt: TGTGCCAGCAGTTCAAGGACAGGGGGCTACGAGCAGTACTTC

v_gene: TRBV12-3/TRBV12-4
abundance: many
j_gene: TRBJ2-2
d_gene: NA
CDR3aa: CASTERPGGPTGELFF
CDR3nt: TGTGCCAGCACGGAAAGACCTGGGGGTCCGACCGGGGAGCTGTTTTTT

v_gene: TRBV12-3/TRBV12-4
abundance: many
j_gene: TRBJ1-5
d_gene: NA
CDR3aa: CASSFSGSNQPQHF
CDR3nt: TGTGCCAGCAGTTTCAGCGGTAGCAATCAGCCCCAGCATTTT

v_gene: TRBV12-3/TRBV12-4
abundance: many
j_gene: TRBJ2-7
d_gene: NA
CDR3aa: CASSLKGYEQYF
CDR3nt: TGTGCCAGCAGTTTGAAGGGCTACGAGCAGTACTTC

v_gene: TRBV6-1
abundance: NA
j_gene: TRBJ2-5
d_gene: TRBD2
CDR3aa: CATGTSGGQETQYF
CDR3nt: TGTGCCACGGGGACTAGCGGGGGCCAAGAGACCCAGTACTTC

v_gene: TRBV5-1
abundance: many
j_gene: TRBJ2-2
d_gene: TRBD2
CDR3aa: CASSPPRAGGHPNTGELFF
CDR3nt: TGCGCCAGCAGCCCCCCTCGGGCGGGAGGTCACCCGAACACCGGGGAGCTGTTTTTT

v_gene: TRBV20-1
abundance: many
j_gene: TRBJ2-7
d_gene: NA
CDR3aa: CSAREGMNAYEQYF
CDR3nt: TGCAGTGCTAGAGAGGGAATGAACGCCTACGAGCAGTACTTC

v_gene: TRBV15
abundance: many
j_gene: TRBJ2-5
d_gene: NA
CDR3aa: CATQEGRETQYF
CDR3nt: TGTGCCACCCAGGAGGGGAGGGAGACCCAGTACTTC

v_gene: TRBV6-2/TRBV6-3
abundance: many
j_gene: TRBJ2-7
d_gene: TRBD2
CDR3aa: CASSYSTSAYEQYF
CDR3nt: TGTGCCAGCAGTTACTCGACTAGCGCCTACGAGCAGTACTTC

v_gene: TRBV6-2/TRBV6-3
abundance: few
j_gene: TRBJ1-2
d_gene: NA
CDR3aa: CASIGGLRSTYGYTF
CDR3nt: TGTGCCAGCATTGGGGGACTGCGATCTACCTATGGCTACACCTTC

v_gene: TRBV20-1
abundance: many
j_gene: TRBJ2-7
d_gene: TRBD2
CDR3aa: CSASGRRGIYEQYF
CDR3nt: TGCAGTGCTAGTGGTAGGCGGGGGATTTACGAGCAGTACTTC

v_gene: TRBV12-3/TRBV12-4
abundance: many
j_gene: TRBJ2-2
d_gene: NA
CDR3aa: CASSLRGARELFF
CDR3nt: TGTGCCAGCAGTTTGCGAGGGGCCAGGGAGCTGTTTTTT

v_gene: TRBV19
abundance: NA
j_gene: TRBJ2-7
d_gene: TRBD1
CDR3aa: CASSWTGVVDEQYF
CDR3nt: TGTGCCAGTAGTTGGACAGGGGTGGTAGACGAGCAGTACTTC

v_gene: TRBV19
abundance: many
j_gene: TRBJ1-2
d_gene: NA
CDR3aa: CATGGPGWGYTF
CDR3nt: TGTGCCACCGGCGGCCCAGGTTGGGGCTACACCTTC

v_gene: TRBV13
abundance: many
j_gene: TRBJ1-1
d_gene: TRBD1
CDR3aa: CAAQGASTEAFF
CDR3nt: TGTGCCGCCCAGGGGGCGAGCACTGAAGCTTTCTTT

v_gene: TRBV3-1
abundance: many
j_gene: TRBJ1-2
d_gene: NA
CDR3aa: CASSQDGQNYGYTF
CDR3nt: TGTGCCAGCAGCCAAGATGGACAGAACTATGGCTACACCTTC

v_gene: TRBV19
abundance: NA
j_gene: TRBJ1-3
d_gene: NA
CDR3aa: CASSPVFAAGNTIYF
CDR3nt: TGTGCCAGTAGCCCGGTATTCGCAGCCGGAAACACCATATATTTT